The 3 T cell receptor beta chains below all came from one sample that was sequenced in a study of human T cells and chemical hapten exposure (dated by TCRdb to 2020 to 2022). The intended sense of this specimen's time point label: pre-sensitization, week 0. Reading the label with the study, this specimen's treatment or condition is: therapeutic diphenylcyclopropenone sensitization with weekly scalp DPC. Library generation was performed with RACE. Sequencing relied on a NextSeq 500. Using fastp trimming at Q25 and MiXCR clonotype assembly, TCRdb reanalyzed the public sequencing data and kept in-frame beta chains. Every entry covers one CDR3 protein and lists the most common genes and DNA from its rows. The table for this sample lists around 260,000 distinct CDR3 sequences; about 8.1% of them were counted only once. The ten largest clones capture less than 3% of the sample. The sample consisted of whole blood, taken in connection with sensitization to the hapten diphenylcyclopropenone (DPC). The receptor set was obtained from a woman in her thirties or forties with alopecia areata. Some clones in this sample may be carry-over from other donors' samples.

This clonotype was picked up a small number of times. The chain links TRBV24-1 to TRBJ2-3; weak D call: TRBD1 (5 bases). Germline CDR1 KGHDR, CDR2 SFDVKD. Trimming removed 6 bases from V and 6 bases from J, with 15 bases in between. The CDR3 length is 14 residues. CDR3 region: CATSPGLSMDTQYF. CDR3 sequence (DNA): TGTGCCACCAGTCCAGGGTTAAGTATGGATACGCAGTATTTT.

The chain has TRBV4-3 and TRBJ1-4; D possibly corresponds to TRBD1 (6 bases). The germline CDR1 and CDR2 sequences are LGHNA and YSLEER. This CDR3 comprises 16 residues. The V end was cut by 0 bases, the J end by 8 bases, with 16 bases between. CDR3 sequence reads: CASSQDPPRGGEKLFF. As DNA, the CDR3 is TGCGCCAGCAGCCAAGATCCCCCCAGAGGGGGAGAAAAACTGTTTTTT.

The CDR3 bases are TGTGCCAGCAGACCGGACAGGGGAGGCGCAGATACGCAGTATTTT. It codes for CASRPDRGGADTQYF. The rearrangement links TRBV6-6 to TRBJ2-3; 9 nucleotides align to TRBD1. The trim removed 6 bases at V and 4 bases at J, leaving 8 bases unmatched. Germline V gives CDR1 MNHNY, CDR2 SVGAGI (reference sequence). This CDR3 has 15 residues.